The entry that follows covers one TCR beta chain sequence. What it binds is unknown. Sequenced by immunoSEQ multiplex PCR; TCRdb stores in-frame clones only, minus some. The sample yields 150,000 to 200,000 clones, approximately 86% seen once. The sample is drawn from a study of cytomegalovirus exposure and HLA in healthy donors. General study points: According to a subsequent analysis, TCR clusters identified in the first cohort showed a tendency to co-occur across the approximately 120 validation repertoires. The majority of TCR sequences were rare, yet some public TCRs appeared in many donors. Reports described diagnosis of cytomegalovirus status by the classifier as highly specific and sensitive.

V was clipped by 4 bases and J by 0 bases, with 10 bases between them. This CDR3 comprises 15 residues. The germline gives CDR1 MGHRA, CDR2 YSYEKL. The genes are TRBV4-1 and TRBJ1-5; no clear D. The sample taken for sequencing was PBMCs. The sequence came from a woman younger than 30 in good health and CMV-seronegative. The CDR3 coding sequence is TGCGCCAGCAGCCTAATGCGGAGTAGCAATCAGCCCCAGCATTTT. Amino acid sequence: CASSLMRSSNQPQHF.